Listed here is a single T cell receptor (beta chain). A read error may produce the germline difference seen at one junction end. The entry originates in a study of human T cells and chemical hapten exposure. Overall study: All through the roughly 23-week study, the scalp of each patient received diphenylcyclopropenone doses weekly. Affected patients, primarily female, had alopecia areata, totalis or universalis. From small differences in pooled library volume came most of the variation in per-sample TCR yields.

TCRdb processed the RACE reads anew with MiXCR; each CDR3 protein has one entry. The sample consists of under 120,000 distinct CDR3 sequences, 9.5% to 12% of them appearing once. Time point given: patch test 1, 2 weeks after DPC sensitization. Documented treatment: therapeutic diphenylcyclopropenone sensitization with weekly scalp DPC. Per germline, CDR1 SGHTA and CDR2 FQGNSA. The CDR3 totals 16 residues. The chain uses TRBV7-2 and TRBJ2-1, with TRBD1 identical over 7 bases. Sequenced material: whole blood, taken in connection with sensitization to the hapten diphenylcyclopropenone (DPC). This receptor was taken from a woman in her thirties or forties with alopecia areata. Some clones in this sample may be carry-over from other donors' samples. The CDR3 region has the DNA TGTGCCAGCAGCAGGGACAGCCCGAGCTCCTACAATGAGCAGATCTTC. Translation gives CASSRDSPSSYNEQIF.